A selection of T cell receptor beta chains follows, all from one sample in a study of blood T cells in healthy people across ages. TCRdb reprocessed the 5' RACE reads with MiXCR, giving one entry per CDR3 protein. The repertoire holds 910,000 or so distinct CDR3 sequences, with roughly 51% as singletons. Input material: blood. The receptor set was obtained from a woman in her sixties or seventies in good health. CDR3s include the opening cysteine and the closing phenylalanine or tryptophan. Each record gives: V gene, D gene, J gene, clone size, CDR3 length, CDR3 DNA, CDR3 protein. A D gene is named only where the DNA matches it firmly. Expanded clones get a size class; other rows say once, few or many, or leave the size out.

TRBV20-1	TRBD1	TRBJ2-1	.	16	TGCAGTGCTAGGGGGGGCTGGACAGGGACCCACAATGAGCAGTTCTTC	CSARGGWTGTHNEQFF
TRBV2	.	TRBJ1-5	few	14	TGTGCCAGCAGTGCTCAACAGGGCAATCAGCCCCAGCATTTT	CASSAQQGNQPQHF
TRBV3-1	TRBD2	TRBJ2-7	.	16	TGTGCCAGCAGCCATGATGGACTAGCGGGTAGGTACGAGCAGTACTTC	CASSHDGLAGRYEQYF
TRBV6-2/TRBV6-3	.	TRBJ2-2	.	13	TGTGCCAGCAGTGCAGCAGCCACCGGGGAGCTGTTTTTT	CASSAAATGELFF
TRBV6-5	TRBD1	TRBJ1-1	.	13	TGTGCCATAACCGACAGGGCCGGCACTGAAGCTTTCTTT	CAITDRAGTEAFF
TRBV10-3	TRBD2	TRBJ2-7	few	14	TGTGCCAACGGGCGGGAGGGAGGCTCCTACGAGCAGTACTTC	CANGREGGSYEQYF
TRBV9	.	TRBJ1-1	few	14	TGTGCCAGCAGCGTAGAGGGTCGCTCGGCTGAAGCTTTCTTT	CASSVEGRSAEAFF
TRBV28	.	TRBJ2-3	few	14	TGTGCCAGCAGTTTTCTAAGGGACACAGATACGCAGTATTTT	CASSFLRDTDTQYF
TRBV15	.	TRBJ2-7	.	16	TGTGCCACCAGCAGGGCTGGTGGGAGCTCCTACAATGAGCAGTACTTC	CATSRAGGSSYNEQYF
TRBV7-2	TRBD2	TRBJ2-7	.	16	TGTGCCAGCAGCTTAGTGTGGGAGGGGCCCTACAATGAGCAGTACTTC	CASSLVWEGPYNEQYF
TRBV5-1	TRBD1	TRBJ2-6	.	19	TGCGCCAGCAGCAAGTATCCACAGGGGATTATCTCTGGGGCCAACGTCCTGACTTTC	CASSKYPQGIISGANVLTF
TRBV12-3/TRBV12-4	.	TRBJ1-5	.	13	TGTGCCAGCAGTGAAACCTTAAATCAGCCCCAGCATTTT	CASSETLNQPQHF
TRBV6-2/TRBV6-3	.	TRBJ2-5	once	17	TGTGCCAGCAGTTTATATGGGGCAGGGGATCTGCAAGAGACCCAGTACTTC	CASSLYGAGDLQETQYF
TRBV6-6	TRBD1	TRBJ1-6	.	17	TGTGCCAGCAGTTACGCAGGGACAGGGGAAGGGAATTCACCCCTCCACTTT	CASSYAGTGEGNSPLHF
TRBV5-1	.	TRBJ2-7	few	14	TGCGCCAGCAGCCAGATTGACAGTATCGGCGAGCAGTACTTC	CASSQIDSIGEQYF
TRBV29-1	TRBD1	TRBJ2-1	few	13	TGCAGCGTTGTAAAGGGGGCGAGTAATGAGCAGTTCTTC	CSVVKGASNEQFF
TRBV5-1	.	TRBJ2-1	few	14	TGCGCCAGCACCAGGGGGGATTCCTACAATGAGCAGTTCTTC	CASTRGDSYNEQFF
TRBV12-3/TRBV12-4	.	TRBJ2-5	few	15	TGTGCCAGCAGTTTACGCCGGGGCTACCAAGAGACCCAGTACTTC	CASSLRRGYQETQYF
TRBV29-1	.	TRBJ1-1	.	11	TGCAGCGTTGCCCTGAACACTGAAGCTTTCTTT	CSVALNTEAFF
TRBV6-2/TRBV6-3	.	TRBJ2-1	few	13	TGTGCCAGCGGAGCTCGGGGTTACAATGAGCAGTTCTTC	CASGARGYNEQFF
TRBV6-1	.	TRBJ2-3	.	12	TGTGCCAGCAGGACGCGCACAGATACGCAGTATTTT	CASRTRTDTQYF
TRBV7-6	.	TRBJ2-3	.	16	TGTGCCAGCAGCTTAGCGCCAACTAGGGGGGGCGATACGCAGTATTTT	CASSLAPTRGGDTQYF
TRBV20-1	TRBD2	TRBJ2-1	.	16	TGCAGTGCTATGTCGAGCGGGAGGGCAATTCGGAATGAGCAGTTCTTC	CSAMSSGRAIRNEQFF
TRBV29-1	TRBD1	TRBJ1-6	.	14	TGCAGCGCAAAGGGCAGGGGGAATAATTCACCCCTCCACTTT	CSAKGRGNNSPLHF
TRBV6-2/TRBV6-3	.	TRBJ2-7	.	15	TGTGCCAGCAGTTATCCACGCCAGGGTGGCTACGAGCAGTACTTC	CASSYPRQGGYEQYF
TRBV12-3/TRBV12-4	TRBD2	TRBJ2-5	few	18	TGTGCCAGCAGTGCACCCGCAAAGGGACTAGCGGGGGGTAACACCCAGTACTTC	CASSAPAKGLAGGNTQYF
TRBV5-6	.	TRBJ2-7	.	13	TGTGCCAGCAGCCATACTAACATCTACGAGCAGTACTTC	CASSHTNIYEQYF
TRBV2	TRBD2	TRBJ2-7	.	16	TGTGCCAGCAGTTCTGTTCTAGGAGGCGGGGGAGGGGAGCAGTACTTC	CASSSVLGGGGGEQYF
TRBV4-3	.	TRBJ2-2	.	17	TGCGCCAGCAGCCAAGAGATACTAGCTCATAACACCGGGGAGCTGTTTTTT	CASSQEILAHNTGELFF
TRBV11-3	.	TRBJ2-7	few	16	TGTGCCAGCAGCCGCCCAGACTGTCGGGGGTTCTACGAGCAGTACTTC	CASSRPDCRGFYEQYF
TRBV28	.	TRBJ1-5	.	12	TGTGCCAGCGTAACTGGACATCAGCCCCAGCATTTT	CASVTGHQPQHF
TRBV28	.	TRBJ1-2	few	12	TGTGCCAGCACCCGGAGGTTGGATGGCTACACCTTC	CASTRRLDGYTF
TRBV18	TRBD2	TRBJ2-2	.	15	TGTGCCAGCTCACGACTAGCGGGAGAGTCCGGGGAGCTGTTTTTT	CASSRLAGESGELFF
TRBV5-1	.	TRBJ2-4	.	14	TGCGCCAGCAGCCCGGAAGGCCTCGGGAACATTCAGTACTTC	CASSPEGLGNIQYF
TRBV20-1	TRBD2	TRBJ2-7	.	16	TGCAGTGCTAGAGACCCTGCTAGCGGGAGCGACTACGAGCAGTACTTC	CSARDPASGSDYEQYF
TRBV18	.	TRBJ2-7	few	16	TGTGCCAGCTCACTTCTCATAGCGGCGAGGGGGGACGAGCAGTACTTC	CASSLLIAARGDEQYF
TRBV4-2	.	TRBJ2-5	.	17	TGTGCCAGCAGCCAAGCGGGAGTAGCCTACCGCCAAGAGACCCAGTACTTC	CASSQAGVAYRQETQYF
TRBV12-3/TRBV12-4	.	TRBJ1-6	few	14	TGTGCCAGCAGTTTGAGTGGGCCTAATTCACCCCTCCACTTT	CASSLSGPNSPLHF
TRBV6-5	TRBD2	TRBJ2-2	.	16	TGTGCCAGCAGTTACTCCGCGGGAGTATTCACCGGGGAGCTGTTTTTT	CASSYSAGVFTGELFF
TRBV9	TRBD2	TRBJ2-7	.	15	TGTGCCAGCAGCGAAGGGACTACAAGCTCCTACGAGCAGTACTTC	CASSEGTTSSYEQYF
TRBV7-8	.	TRBJ2-5	.	15	TGTGCCAGCAGCTTATTCTCGCAGAACCAAGAGACCCAGTACTTC	CASSLFSQNQETQYF
TRBV5-1	TRBD2	TRBJ2-7	few	15	TGCGCCAGCACCCTCGGTAGCGGGAGTTTCTACGAGCAGTACTTC	CASTLGSGSFYEQYF
TRBV6-6	TRBD2	TRBJ2-1	once	16	TGTGCCAGCAGTTACCGGACTAGCGGCAATCCCAATGAGCAGTTCTTC	CASSYRTSGNPNEQFF
TRBV18	.	TRBJ2-2	.	16	TGTGCCAGCTCATTCAACCGGGACCCGAACACCGGGGAGCTGTTTTTT	CASSFNRDPNTGELFF
TRBV3-1	.	TRBJ2-6	few	15	TGTGCCAGCAGCCGCGGGCAAACTGGGGCCAACGTCCTGACTTTC	CASSRGQTGANVLTF
TRBV19	TRBD2	TRBJ2-2	.	16	TGTGCCAGTAGGCCACCTAGCGGGAGGAGGGGCGGGGAGCTGTTTTTT	CASRPPSGRRGGELFF
TRBV3-1	.	TRBJ2-1	.	16	TGTGCCAGCAGCCAAGAACTCGCACTAGCCTACAATGAGCAGTTCTTC	CASSQELALAYNEQFF
TRBV6-1	.	TRBJ2-7	few	15	TGTGCCAGCAGTGGCGACAGGGGAGGGTTCTACGAGCAGTACTTC	CASSGDRGGFYEQYF
TRBV15	.	TRBJ2-5	.	12	TGTGCCACCGGGAGTCCCCAAGAGACCCAGTACTTC	CATGSPQETQYF
TRBV27	TRBD2	TRBJ2-1	.	16	TGTGCCAGCACCCCCACGGTGACTAGCCTTTACAATGAGCAGTTCTTC	CASTPTVTSLYNEQFF